This passage covers 3 T cell receptor beta chains from one sample sequenced in a study of blood T cell repertoires in COVID-19. Sequenced by immunoSEQ multiplex PCR; TCRdb stores in-frame clones only, minus some. The data hold roughly 210,000 clones, with around four fifths observed a single time. The specimen was peripheral blood. The receptors here all came from a woman over 75 with COVID-19, enrolled during active disease.

V gene TRBV2 combines with J gene TRBJ1-1; D remains ambiguous. CDR1 and CDR2 from the germline V gene are SNHLY and FYNNEI. The CDR3 runs to 16 residues. V lost 2 bases to trimming and J lost 5 bases, with 18 bases between them. The CDR3: CASSERGPPLGTEAFF. The CDR3 bases are TGTGCCAGCAGTGAAAGAGGGCCCCCCTTGGGGACTGAAGCTTTCTTT. Together with reference TRBV2 and TRBJ1-1, the CDR3 gives the full variable domain: EPEVTQTPSHQVTQMGQEVILRCVPISNHLYFYWYRQILGQKVEFLVSFYNNEISEKSEIFDDQFSVERPDGSNFTLKIRSTKLEDSAMYFCASSERGPPLGTEAFFGQGTRLTVV.

This chain links TRBV19 with TRBJ1-1, with 9 bases aligning to TRBD1. The trim removed 4 bases at V and 5 bases at J, leaving 8 bases unmatched. The germline gives CDR1 LNHDA, CDR2 SQIVND (reference sequence). The length of the CDR3 is 15 residues. The CDR3 spells CASSTIGTGQTEAFF. DNA for the CDR3: TGTGCCAGTAGTACCATTGGGACAGGGCAGACTGAAGCTTTCTTT.

The rearrangement links TRBV28 to TRBJ1-1; D gene uncertain. V shed 0 bases and J shed 5 bases, with 7 bases lying between them. Germline-derived CDR1 and CDR2 are MDHEN and SYDVKM. The length of the CDR3 is 13 residues. The CDR3 loop is CASSLWAQTEAFF. CDR3 DNA sequence: TGTGCCAGCAGTTTATGGGCCCAAACTGAAGCTTTCTTT.